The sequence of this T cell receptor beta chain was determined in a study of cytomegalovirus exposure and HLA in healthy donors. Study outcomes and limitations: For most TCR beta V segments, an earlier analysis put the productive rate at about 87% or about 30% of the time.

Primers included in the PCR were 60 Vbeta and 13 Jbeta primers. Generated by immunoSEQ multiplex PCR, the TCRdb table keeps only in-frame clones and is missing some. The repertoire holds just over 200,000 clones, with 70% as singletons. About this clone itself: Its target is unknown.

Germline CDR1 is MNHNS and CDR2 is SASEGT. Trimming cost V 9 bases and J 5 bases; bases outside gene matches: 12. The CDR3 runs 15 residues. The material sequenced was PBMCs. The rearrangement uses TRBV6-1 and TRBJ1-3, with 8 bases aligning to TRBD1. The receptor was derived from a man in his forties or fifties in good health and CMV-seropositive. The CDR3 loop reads CASADDRGPRNTIYF. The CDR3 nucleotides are TGTGCCAGTGCGGACGACAGGGGACCTCGAAACACCATATATTTT.